The 19 T cell receptor beta chains reported below all come from one sample, sequenced in a study of identical twins. TCRdb processed the 5' RACE reads anew with MiXCR; each CDR3 protein has one entry. The sample has a few hundred thousand distinct CDR3 sequences; about 16% are singletons. These same records also appear under a second study, on yellow fever vaccine responses in identical twins.

Sequencing was done on a sample of CD4+ T cells sorted from blood. The origin of the receptors is a woman aged 18-30 years in good health.

This clonotype has just a few counts. The rearrangement uses TRBV10-3 and TRBJ2-7; 11 nucleotides align to TRBD2. Looked up from germline, CDR1 is ENHRY and CDR2 is SYGVKD. The J segment lost 5 bases and the V segment lost 6 bases, leaving 24 bases of the junction unmatched. The CDR3 has 20 residues. The CDR3 loop is CAISRDRGGLAGSPIDEQYF. For the CDR3, the DNA is TGTGCCATCAGCAGAGACAGGGGAGGACTAGCGGGTAGTCCGATTGACGAGCAGTACTTC.

This clonotype was observed a handful of times. V and J are TRBV18 and TRBJ2-7; TRBD1 matches at 9 bases. The V gene's germline CDR1 is KGHSH and CDR2 LQKENI. Trimming took 8 bases from V and 0 from J; bases not matched to a gene: 5. The CDR3 has 14 amino acids. CDR3 sequence reads: CASAMDRGSYEQYF. The CDR3 DNA is TGTGCCAGCGCCATGGACAGGGGCTCCTACGAGCAGTACTTC.

This clonotype was counted only a few times. This chain joins TRBV12-3 or TRBV12-4 and TRBJ1-1; no definite D call. This CDR3 region has 12 residues. V lost 5 bases and J 10 bases, leaving 14 bases between the germline ends. CDR3 in DNA: TGTGCCAGCAGTCATCGACCGGGAGGAGCTTTCTTT. Residues: CASSHRPGGAFF.

Written as DNA, the CDR3 is TGCAGTGCTACTACACCAGGACAGAAGACCTGCGAGCAGTACTTC. Translation gives CSATTPGQKTCEQYF. This chain connects TRBV20-1 to TRBJ2-7, with a possible D match to TRBD1 (6 bases). The CDR3 length is 15 residues. V was trimmed by 4 bases and J by 6 bases, leaving 22 bases between them. Germline CDR1 reads DFQATT; CDR2 reads SNEGSKA (reference sequence).

This sequence joins TRBV5-1 and TRBJ2-1; the match to TRBD2 covers 8 bases. Germline assignment: CDR1 SGHRS and CDR2 YFSETQ. The CDR3 length is 13 residues. The junction had 4 bases not matched to a gene; V was cut back by 3 bases and J by 8 bases. The CDR3: CASSSVGRDEQFF. The DNA of the CDR3 is TGCGCCAGCAGCTCAGTCGGGAGGGATGAGCAGTTCTTC.

Only a few counts were recorded for this clonotype. The V call is TRBV7-9, the J call TRBJ2-7; TRBD1 or TRBD2 may be the D gene (6 bases each). Trimming stripped 5 bases from V and 5 bases from J, with 13 bases between. The CDR3 consists of 13 residues. Germline CDR1 and CDR2: SEHNR and FQNEAQ (reference sequence). The CDR3: CASSPPGGHEQYF. The CDR3 DNA is TGTGCCAGCAGCCCACCCGGGGGCCACGAGCAGTACTTC.

This clonotype was recorded a few times. The chain links TRBV25-1 to TRBJ2-7, with unresolved D. V was shortened by 4 bases and J by 4 bases, with 11 bases between the two germline ends. Germline V gene sequence: CDR1 MGHDK, CDR2 SYGVNS. The CDR3 covers 13 residues. The CDR3, as DNA: TGTGCCAGCAGTGGGAGACAAGGATACGAGCAGTACGTC. This sequence encodes CASSGRQGYEQYV.

This clonotype was seen ten or more times. The V call is TRBV4-2, the J call TRBJ1-6, with TRBD1 identical over 8 bases. The germline CDR1 and CDR2 sequences are LGHNA and YNFKEQ. CDR3 length: 19 residues. V was clipped by 3 bases and J by 0 bases; unmatched bases: 10. This CDR3 reads CASSQDRERLSSYNSPLHF. In DNA, the CDR3 is TGTGCCAGCAGCCAGGACAGGGAACGGTTGAGCTCCTATAATTCACCCCTCCACTTT.

This clonotype was seen only a few times. The rearrangement joins TRBV7-6 to TRBJ2-1, with D tentatively TRBD1 or TRBD2 (5 bases each). This CDR3 spans 13 amino acids. The germline V gene encodes CDR1 SGHVS and CDR2 FNYEAQ. Trimming removed 2 bases at V and 6 bases at J, with 8 bases between. CDR3 sequence: CASSLFGGNEQFF. CDR3 DNA: TGTGCCAGCAGCTTATTTGGGGGCAATGAGCAGTTCTTC.

This clonotype was observed many times. The chain links TRBV20-1 to TRBJ1-1; D unclear. V was trimmed by 0 bases and J by 1 base, leaving 9 bases between them. The CDR3 is 14 residues long. Germline assignment: CDR1 DFQATT and CDR2 SNEGSKA (reference sequence). Here the CDR3 reads CSARDYTENTEAFF. The CDR3 region has the DNA TGCAGTGCTAGAGATTACACAGAGAACACTGAAGCTTTCTTT.

This clonotype occurred a few times. The V and J genes are TRBV12-3 or TRBV12-4 and TRBJ2-3; 9 bases align to TRBD1. The V gene end was trimmed by 6 bases and the J gene end by 4 bases; junction bases not matched to a gene: 5. This CDR3 spans 14 amino acids. CDR3 in amino acids: CASSPRQGADTQYF. CDR3 coding DNA: TGTGCCAGCAGCCCTAGACAGGGGGCAGATACGCAGTATTTT.

This rearrangement joins TRBV5-6 to TRBJ1-4; tentatively, D is TRBD1 (5 bases). Germline CDR1 SGHDT, CDR2 YYEEEE. The CDR3 loop spans 15 amino acids. Trimming took off 5 bases at V and 8 bases at J, with 19 bases between the two ends. This CDR3 reads CASSLPGGRDEKLFF. Here the CDR3 DNA reads TGTGCCAGCAGTTTACCGGGGGGAAGGGACGAAAAACTGTTTTTT.

This clonotype was found a few times. The genes are TRBV7-8 and TRBJ2-4, with D unresolved. The CDR3 has 12 amino acids. With 5 bases removed from V and 8 bases from J, the gap between germline ends came to 10 bases. The V gene's germline CDR1 is SGHVS and CDR2 FQNEAQ. The CDR3: CASSVYGHIQYF. The CDR3 region has the DNA TGTGCCAGCAGCGTCTACGGCCACATTCAGTACTTC.

This clonotype was detected only a few times. The rearrangement uses TRBV25-1 and TRBJ2-3, with D maybe TRBD2 (6 bases). Germline V CDR1 and CDR2: MGHDK, SYGVNS. The germline V and J ends were trimmed by 1 base and 1 base, with 9 bases remaining between them. This CDR3 has 15 amino acids. Written as DNA, the CDR3 is TGTGCCAGCAGTGAATTTCGCGGGGGCACAGATACGCAGTATTTT. This gives the protein CASSEFRGGTDTQYF.

The chain has TRBV5-5 and TRBJ2-3; 15 bases match TRBD2. V lost 4 bases to trimming and J lost 4 bases; unmatched junction nucleotides: 7. Looked up from germline, CDR1 is SGHKS and CDR2 is YYEKEE (reference sequence). The CDR3 covers 17 residues. The CDR3 spells CASSIKGLAGGADTQYF. In DNA form, the CDR3 reads TGTGCCAGCAGCATAAAAGGACTAGCGGGGGGGGCAGATACGCAGTATTTT.

The V call is TRBV20-1, the J call TRBJ2-7; 11 nucleotides agree with TRBD2. This CDR3 region has 13 residues. In germline, CDR1 is DFQATT, CDR2 SNEGSKA (reference sequence). The ends lost 6 bases at V and 2 bases at J; junction bases unmatched: 3. The CDR3 bases are TGCAGTGCACTAGCGGGAGATGCCTACGAGCAGTACTTC. It encodes CSALAGDAYEQYF.

This sequence joins TRBV12-5 and TRBJ2-1; 7 positions match TRBD1. The CDR3 loop spans 14 amino acids. The germline V gene has CDR1 LGHNT and CDR2 FRNRAP. J was trimmed by 8 bases and V by 0 bases; bases with no gene match: 4. CDR3 sequence (DNA): TGTGCTAGTGGTTTGGTAGGACAGGTGGATGAGCAGTTCTTC. Translated, it gives CASGLVGQVDEQFF.

The rearrangement links TRBV10-1 to TRBJ2-7; possibly TRBD2 for D (6 bases). Germline CDR1 is WNHNN and CDR2 is SYGVQD (reference sequence). The V end lost 7 bases, the J end lost 7 bases, and 14 bases lay between the germline ends. The CDR3 contains 12 residues. The CDR3: CASTLLAREQYF. Written as DNA, the CDR3 is TGCGCCAGCACCTTACTAGCTAGGGAGCAGTACTTC.

This clonotype has just one count. The CDR3 nucleotides read TGTGCCAGCAGCTCACCGGGACAGGAATACAATGAGCAGTTCTTC. Translated: CASSSPGQEYNEQFF. The chain joins TRBV7-9 to TRBJ2-1, with 8 positions matching TRBD1. Germline assignment: CDR1 SEHNR and CDR2 FQNEAQ (reference sequence). Trimming took 4 bases from V and 4 from J; bases not matched to a gene: 6. The CDR3 spans 15 residues. The whole variable domain, remainder taken from reference TRBV7-9 and TRBJ2-1, is DTGVSQNPRHKITKRGQNVTFRCDPISEHNRLYWYRQTLGQGPEFLTYFQNEAQLEKSRLLSDRFSAERPKGSFSTLEIQRTEQGDSAMYLCASSSPGQEYNEQFFGPGTRLTVL.